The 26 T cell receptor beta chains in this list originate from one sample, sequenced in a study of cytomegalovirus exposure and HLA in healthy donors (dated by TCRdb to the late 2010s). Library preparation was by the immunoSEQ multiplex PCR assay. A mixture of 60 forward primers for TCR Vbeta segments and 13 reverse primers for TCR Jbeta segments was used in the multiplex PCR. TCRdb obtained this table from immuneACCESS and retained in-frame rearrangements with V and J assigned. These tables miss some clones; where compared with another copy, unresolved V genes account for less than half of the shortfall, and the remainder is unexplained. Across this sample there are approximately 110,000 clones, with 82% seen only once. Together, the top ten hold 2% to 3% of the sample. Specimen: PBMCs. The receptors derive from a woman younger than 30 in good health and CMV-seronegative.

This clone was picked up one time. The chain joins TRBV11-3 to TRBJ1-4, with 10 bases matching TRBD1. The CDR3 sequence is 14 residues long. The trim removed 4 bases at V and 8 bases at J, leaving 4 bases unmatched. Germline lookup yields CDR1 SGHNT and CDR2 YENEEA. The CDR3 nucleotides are TGTGCCAGCAGCTCCCGGACAGGGGGGGAAAAACTGTTTTTT. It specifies CASSSRTGGEKLFF. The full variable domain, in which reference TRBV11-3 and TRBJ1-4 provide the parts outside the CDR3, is EAGVVQSPRYKIIEKKQPVAFWCNPISGHNTLYWYLQNLGQGPELLIRYENEEAVDDSQLPKDRFSAERLKGVDSTLKIQPAELGDSAVYLCASSSRTGGEKLFFGSGTQLSVL.

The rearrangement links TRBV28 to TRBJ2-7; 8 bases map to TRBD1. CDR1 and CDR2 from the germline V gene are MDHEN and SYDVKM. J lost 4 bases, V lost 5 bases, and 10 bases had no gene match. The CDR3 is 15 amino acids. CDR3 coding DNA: TGTGCCAGCAGTCCGCGGCGCAGGGGGCCATACGAGCAGTACTTC. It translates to CASSPRRRGPYEQYF.

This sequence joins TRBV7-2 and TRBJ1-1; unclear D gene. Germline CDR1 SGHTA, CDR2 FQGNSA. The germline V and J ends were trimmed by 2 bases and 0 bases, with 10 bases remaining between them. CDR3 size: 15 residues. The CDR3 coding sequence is TGTGCCAGCAGCTTATTGGCAGGCGTGAACACTGAAGCTTTCTTT. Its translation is CASSLLAGVNTEAFF.

The CDR3 nucleotides read TGTGCCAGCAGTCGGGTTTCGAACACTGAAGCTTTCTTT. It specifies CASSRVSNTEAFF. This sequence joins TRBV27 and TRBJ1-1; D call uncertain. The CDR3 extends over 13 amino acids. Trimming stripped 5 bases from V and 1 base from J, with 8 bases between. Germline lookup yields CDR1 MNHEY and CDR2 SMNVEV (reference sequence).

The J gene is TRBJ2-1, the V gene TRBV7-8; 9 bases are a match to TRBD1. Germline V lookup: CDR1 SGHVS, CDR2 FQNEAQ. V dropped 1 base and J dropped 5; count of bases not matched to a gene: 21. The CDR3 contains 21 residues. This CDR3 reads CASSLVLAGQGIRRLDNEQFF. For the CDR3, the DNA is TGTGCCAGCAGCTTAGTACTTGCTGGACAGGGGATTCGAAGGCTAGACAATGAGCAGTTCTTC.

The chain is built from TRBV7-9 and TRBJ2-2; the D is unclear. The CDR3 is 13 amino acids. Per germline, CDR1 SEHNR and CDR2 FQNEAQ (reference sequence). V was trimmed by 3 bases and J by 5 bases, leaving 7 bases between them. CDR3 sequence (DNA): TGTGCCAGCAGCTTGCAGAGGACCGGGGAGCTGTTTTTT. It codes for CASSLQRTGELFF.

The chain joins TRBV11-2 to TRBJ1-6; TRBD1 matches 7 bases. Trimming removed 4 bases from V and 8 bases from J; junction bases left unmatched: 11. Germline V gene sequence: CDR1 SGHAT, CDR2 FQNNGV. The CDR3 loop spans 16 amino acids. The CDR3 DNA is TGTGCCAGCAGCTCACTAAGGGGGCCGGAGGATTCACCCCTCCACTTT. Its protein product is CASSSLRGPEDSPLHF.

The CDR3 protein is CASSLGFSTGELFF. The CDR3 DNA reads as TGTGCCAGCAGCTTGGGGTTCAGCACCGGGGAGCTGTTTTTT. The rearrangement joins TRBV5-5 to TRBJ2-2; D is ambiguous. The V end was cut by 0 bases, the J end by 4 bases, with 7 bases between. CDR1 and CDR2 from the germline V gene are SGHKS and YYEKEE (reference sequence). The CDR3 is made up of 14 amino acids.

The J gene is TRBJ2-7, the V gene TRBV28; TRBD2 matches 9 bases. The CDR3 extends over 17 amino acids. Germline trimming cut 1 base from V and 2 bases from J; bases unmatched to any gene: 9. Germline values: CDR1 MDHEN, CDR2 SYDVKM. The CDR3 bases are TGTGCCAGCAGTTTATCTCTGGGTAGCGGGGGCCCCTACGAGCAGTACGTC. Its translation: CASSLSLGSGGPYEQYV.

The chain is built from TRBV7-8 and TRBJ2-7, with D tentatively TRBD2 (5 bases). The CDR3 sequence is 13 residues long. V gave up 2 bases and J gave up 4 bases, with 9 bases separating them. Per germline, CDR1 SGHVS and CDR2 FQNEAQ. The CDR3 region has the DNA TGTGCCAGCAGCTTAAATAGAGGGTACGAGCAGTACTTC. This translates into CASSLNRGYEQYF. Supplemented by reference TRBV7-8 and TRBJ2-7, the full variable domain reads GAGVSQSPRYKVAKRGQDVALRCDPISGHVSLFWYQQALGQGPEFLTYFQNEAQLDKSGLPSDRFFAERPEGSVSTLKIQRTQQEDSAVYLCASSLNRGYEQYFGPGTRLTVT.

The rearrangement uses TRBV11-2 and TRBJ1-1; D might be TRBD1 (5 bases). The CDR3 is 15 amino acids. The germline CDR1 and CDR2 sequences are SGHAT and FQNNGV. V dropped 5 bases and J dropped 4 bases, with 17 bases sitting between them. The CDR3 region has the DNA TGTGCCAGCAGCCGCCGCCATTCAGGGCCCACTGAAGCTTTCTTT. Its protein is CASSRRHSGPTEAFF.

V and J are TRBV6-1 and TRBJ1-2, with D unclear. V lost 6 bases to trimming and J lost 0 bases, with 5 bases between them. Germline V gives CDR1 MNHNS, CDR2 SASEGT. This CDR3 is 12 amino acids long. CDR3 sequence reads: CASSPTNYGYTF. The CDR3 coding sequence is TGTGCCAGCAGCCCCACTAACTATGGCTACACCTTC.

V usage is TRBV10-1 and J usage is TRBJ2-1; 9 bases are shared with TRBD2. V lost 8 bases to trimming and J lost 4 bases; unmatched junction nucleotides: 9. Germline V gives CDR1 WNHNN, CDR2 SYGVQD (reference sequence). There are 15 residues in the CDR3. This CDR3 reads CASSVQRGAYNEQFF. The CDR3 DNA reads TGCGCCAGCTCCGTCCAGCGGGGGGCGTACAATGAGCAGTTCTTC.

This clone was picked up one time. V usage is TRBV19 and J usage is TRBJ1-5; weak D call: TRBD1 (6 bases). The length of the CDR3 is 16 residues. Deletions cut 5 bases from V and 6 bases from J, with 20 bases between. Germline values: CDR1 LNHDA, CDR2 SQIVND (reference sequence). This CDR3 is CASSSLGGGGGQPQHF. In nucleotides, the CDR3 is TGTGCCAGTAGTTCCCTGGGTGGGGGGGGCGGTCAGCCCCAGCATTTT.

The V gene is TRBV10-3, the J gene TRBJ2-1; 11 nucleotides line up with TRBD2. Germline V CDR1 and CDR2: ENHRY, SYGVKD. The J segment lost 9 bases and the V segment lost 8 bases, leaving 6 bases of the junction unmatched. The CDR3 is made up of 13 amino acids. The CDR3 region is CAIGALAGVEQFF. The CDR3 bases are TGTGCCATCGGGGCACTAGCGGGAGTTGAGCAGTTCTTC.

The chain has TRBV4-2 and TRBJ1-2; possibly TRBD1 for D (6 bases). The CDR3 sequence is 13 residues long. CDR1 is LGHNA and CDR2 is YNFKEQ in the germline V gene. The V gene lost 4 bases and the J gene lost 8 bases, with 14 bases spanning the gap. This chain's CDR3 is CASSPDSSMGYTF. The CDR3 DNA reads TGTGCCAGCAGCCCGGACAGCTCTATGGGCTACACCTTC.

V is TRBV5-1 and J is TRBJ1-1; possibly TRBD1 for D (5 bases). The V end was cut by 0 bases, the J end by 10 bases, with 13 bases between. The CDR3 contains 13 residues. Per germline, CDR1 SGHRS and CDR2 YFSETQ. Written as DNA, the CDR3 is TGCGCCAGCAGCTTGGATAGGGGAGCGGGAGCTTTCTTT. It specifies CASSLDRGAGAFF.

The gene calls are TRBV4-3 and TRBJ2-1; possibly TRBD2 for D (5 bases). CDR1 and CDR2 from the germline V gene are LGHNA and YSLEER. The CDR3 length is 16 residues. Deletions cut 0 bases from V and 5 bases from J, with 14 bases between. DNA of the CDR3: TGCGCCAGCAGCCAAGATCGCAGCGGACTTGACAATGAGCAGTTCTTC. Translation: CASSQDRSGLDNEQFF.

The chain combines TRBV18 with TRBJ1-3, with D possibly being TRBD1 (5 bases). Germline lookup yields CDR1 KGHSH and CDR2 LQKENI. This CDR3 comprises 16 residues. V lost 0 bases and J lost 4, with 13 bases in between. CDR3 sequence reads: CASSPPTGGSGNTIYF. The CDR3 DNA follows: TGTGCCAGCTCACCACCGACCGGGGGAAGCGGAAACACCATATATTTT.

The CDR3 DNA is TGTGCCAGCAGTTTAGACACAGGCCTCAGGCCCCAGCATTTT. Its protein is CASSLDTGLRPQHF. V usage is TRBV28 and J usage is TRBJ1-5; TRBD1 might be the D (5 bases). Germline V gene lookup returns CDR1 MDHEN and CDR2 SYDVKM. Trimming removed 2 bases from V and 9 bases from J, with 14 bases in between. This CDR3 comprises 14 residues.

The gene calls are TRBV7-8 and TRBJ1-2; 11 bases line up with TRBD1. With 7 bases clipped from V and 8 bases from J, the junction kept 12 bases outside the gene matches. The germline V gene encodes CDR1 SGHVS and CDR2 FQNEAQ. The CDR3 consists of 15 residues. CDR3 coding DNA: TGTGCCAGCACCACGAACGGACAGGGGGCGGAGGGCTACACCTTC. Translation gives CASTTNGQGAEGYTF. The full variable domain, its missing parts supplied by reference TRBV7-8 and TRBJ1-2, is GAGVSQSPRYKVAKRGQDVALRCDPISGHVSLFWYQQALGQGPEFLTYFQNEAQLDKSGLPSDRFFAERPEGSVSTLKIQRTQQEDSAVYLCASTTNGQGAEGYTFGSGTRLTVV.

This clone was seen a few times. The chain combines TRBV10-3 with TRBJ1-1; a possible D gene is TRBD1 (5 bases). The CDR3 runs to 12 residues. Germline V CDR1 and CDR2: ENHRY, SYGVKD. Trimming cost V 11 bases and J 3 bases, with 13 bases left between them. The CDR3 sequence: CASGGVDTEAFF. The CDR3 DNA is TGTGCCTCCGGGGGGGTGGACACTGAAGCTTTCTTT.

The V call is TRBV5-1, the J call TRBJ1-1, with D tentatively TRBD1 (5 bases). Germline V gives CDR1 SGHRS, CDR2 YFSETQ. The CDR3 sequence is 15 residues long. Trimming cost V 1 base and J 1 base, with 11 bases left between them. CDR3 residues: CASSLLRGTNTEAFF. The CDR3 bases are TGCGCCAGCAGCTTGTTACGGGGGACGAACACTGAAGCTTTCTTT.

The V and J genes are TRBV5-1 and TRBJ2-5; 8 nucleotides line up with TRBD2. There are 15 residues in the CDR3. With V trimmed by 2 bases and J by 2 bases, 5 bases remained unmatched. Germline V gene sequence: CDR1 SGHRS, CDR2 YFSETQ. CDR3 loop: CASSFGSGEQETQYF. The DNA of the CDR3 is TGCGCCAGCAGCTTTGGTAGCGGGGAGCAAGAGACCCAGTACTTC.

CDR3 in DNA: TGTGCCAGCAGTCTACAGTCGCGGACTAGCGGGGGCCGGGGATGGGACAATGAGCAGTTCTTC. Its protein is CASSLQSRTSGGRGWDNEQFF. The rearrangement uses TRBV2 and TRBJ2-1; TRBD2 matches 13 bases. CDR1 is SNHLY, CDR2 FYNNEI, per germline. This CDR3 has 21 residues. J gave up 5 bases and V 5 bases, and 21 bases lay outside the gene matches. The complete variable domain, with remaining parts taken from reference TRBV2 and TRBJ2-1, reads EPEVTQTPSHQVTQMGQEVILRCVPISNHLYFYWYRQILGQKVEFLVSFYNNEISEKSEIFDDQFSVERPDGSNFTLKIRSTKLEDSAMYFCASSLQSRTSGGRGWDNEQFFGPGTRLTVL.

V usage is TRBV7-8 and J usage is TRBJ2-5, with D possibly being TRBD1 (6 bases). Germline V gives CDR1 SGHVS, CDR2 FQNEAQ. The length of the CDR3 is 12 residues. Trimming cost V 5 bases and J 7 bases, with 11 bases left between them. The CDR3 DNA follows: TGTGCCAGCAGCAACAGGGCCGGGACCCAGTACTTC. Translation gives CASSNRAGTQYF.